This T cell receptor beta chain derives from a study of Ad26.COV2.S vaccination and SARS-CoV-2 variants. Broader study findings: Those who received the vaccine showed greater spike-specific TCR breadth than those given placebo.

Remarks on this clone: Its matching antigen is unknown.

Trimming cost V 5 bases and J 3 bases, with 10 bases left between them. Germline assignment: CDR1 KGHSH and CDR2 LQKENI. The CDR3 consists of 13 residues. Some clones are missing from TCRdb's copy, which holds only in-frame ones; the method was immunoSEQ multiplex PCR. The sample lists hundreds of thousands of clones; roughly 89% were seen once. Regarding treatment: around 19 received Ad26.COV2.S at low or high dose, single or two shots; 5 received placebo; per-sample allocation not given. Sampling happened 63 days after the first vaccine or placebo injection. Vaccination employed an Ad26 vector expressing the Wuhan-strain SARS-CoV-2 spike.

The material sequenced was peripheral blood, taken in a trial of Ad26.COV2.S vaccine versus placebo. The V gene is TRBV18, the J gene TRBJ1-1, with D uncertain. The origin of this receptor is a person aged 18 to 59 who received the Ad26.COV2.S COVID-19 vaccine or a placebo. CDR3 in DNA: TGTGCCAGCTCAAATGTGGTGTACACTGAAGCTTTCTTT. Translated: CASSNVVYTEAFF.